The rows below give T cell receptor beta chains drawn from one sample of a study of T cell responses to AZD1222 COVID-19 vaccine. Method: immunoSEQ multiplex PCR; TCRdb's copy keeps in-frame clones and lacks some. The sample lists 90,000 to 150,000 clones; over 85% were seen once. The specimen comprised peripheral blood, sampled on day 0 of AZD1222 vaccination. The receptors derive from an adult in good health. CDR3s include the opening cysteine and the closing phenylalanine or tryptophan. D genes are given only for firm matches. Expanded clones get a size class; other rows say once, few or many, or leave the size out.

len	d_gene	abundance	v_gene	j_gene	CDR3aa	CDR3nt
13	-	-	TRBV29-1	TRBJ1-1	CSVEAGTNTEAFF	TGCAGCGTTGAGGCAGGGACGAACACTGAAGCTTTCTTT
16	-	-	TRBV19	TRBJ1-5	CASSKWDTYSNQPQHF	TGTGCCAGTAGCAAATGGGACACCTATAGCAATCAGCCCCAGCATTTT
20	TRBD1	-	TRBV5-1	TRBJ1-1	CASSLQPSTGGADQPLEAFF	TGCGCCAGCAGCTTGCAGCCCTCGACAGGGGGCGCCGACCAACCGCTCGAAGCTTTCTTT
14	-	-	TRBV19	TRBJ1-2	CASSAYRVYRGYTF	TGTGCCAGTAGTGCTTACAGGGTGTACCGTGGCTACACCTTC
14	-	-	TRBV28	TRBJ1-1	CASRPRGADTEAFF	TGTGCCAGCAGGCCGCGGGGAGCGGACACTGAAGCTTTCTTT
14	-	few	TRBV5-1	TRBJ2-3	CASSLGRKTDTQYF	TGCGCCAGCAGCTTGGGGCGGAAAACAGATACGCAGTATTTT
17	TRBD2	-	TRBV2	TRBJ2-6	CASTDREGSAGANVLTF	TGTGCCAGCACTGATAGGGAGGGTTCCGCTGGGGCCAACGTCCTGACTTTC
15	-	-	TRBV5-1	TRBJ1-1	CASSLAGSMNTEAFF	TGCGCCAGCAGCTTGGCAGGATCTATGAACACTGAAGCTTTCTTT
15	-	-	TRBV6-1	TRBJ1-3	CASCPGPSSGNTIYF	TGTGCCAGTTGTCCGGGACCGAGCTCTGGAAACACCATATATTTT
17	-	-	TRBV28	TRBJ2-5	CASRYGAPRSRVETQYF	TGTGCCAGCCGATACGGGGCTCCCCGATCCCGAGTTGAGACCCAGTACTTC
13	TRBD1	-	TRBV7-2	TRBJ2-3	CASSLRDRDTQYF	TGTGCCAGCAGCTTAAGGGACAGGGATACGCAGTATTTT
13	-	-	TRBV3-1/TRBV3-2	TRBJ1-3	CASSQALGNTIYF	TGTGCCAGCAGCCAAGCGTTGGGAAACACCATATATTTT
15	-	-	TRBV5-4	TRBJ2-7	CASRGSFTPPYEQYF	TGTGCCAGCAGGGGGTCGTTCACACCTCCCTACGAGCAGTACTTC
14	-	-	TRBV27	TRBJ2-7	CASSLSRVDYEQYF	TGTGCCAGCAGTTTATCACGCGTCGACTACGAGCAGTACTTC
13	TRBD1	-	TRBV29-1	TRBJ2-7	CSVVRDSTYEQYF	TGCAGCGTTGTCCGGGACAGCACCTACGAGCAGTACTTC
15	-	-	TRBV13	TRBJ1-1	CASNRRSHMNTEAFF	TGTGCAAGCAACCGGCGGAGTCACATGAACACTGAAGCTTTCTTT
14	TRBD2	-	TRBV19	TRBJ2-3	CASMSGSGLDTQYF	TGTGCCAGTATGAGCGGGAGCGGGTTAGATACGCAGTATTTT
16	TRBD1	-	TRBV4-1	TRBJ1-5	CASSHRQGRSNQPQHF	TGCGCCAGCAGCCACCGACAGGGACGATCTAATCAGCCCCAGCATTTT
13	-	-	TRBV7-6	TRBJ1-5	CASGDGSNQPQHF	TGTGCCAGCGGGGACGGGAGCAATCAGCCCCAGCATTTT
16	TRBD1	-	TRBV28	TRBJ1-3	CASSSPTGGSGNTIYF	TGTGCCAGCAGTTCGCCGACAGGGGGCTCTGGAAACACCATATATTTT
15	-	-	TRBV6-5	TRBJ2-3	CASSYTITSTDTQYF	TGTGCCAGCAGTTATACAATCACTAGCACAGATACGCAGTATTTT
15	TRBD2	-	TRBV11-3	TRBJ2-1	CASSLVAGAGDEQFF	TGTGCCAGCAGCTTAGTTGCGGGAGCTGGCGATGAGCAGTTCTTC
13	TRBD1	-	TRBV30	TRBJ1-6	CASGQGGPPRLHF	TGTGCCTCAGGACAGGGAGGTCCGCCTAGGCTCCACTTT
15	-	-	TRBV21-1	TRBJ2-7	CASSFRDRESYEQYF	TGTGCCAGCAGCTTCAGGGACAGGGAGTCCTACGAGCAGTACTTC
12	-	-	TRBV18	TRBJ2-7	CASSNRQNEQYF	TGTGCCAGCTCCAACCGACAAAACGAGCAGTACTTC
15	TRBD1	-	TRBV18	TRBJ1-2	CASSPGVGGSYGYTF	TGTGCCAGCTCCCCCGGGGTAGGGGGCAGCTATGGCTACACCTTC
18	-	-	TRBV7-7	TRBJ1-5	CASSPKTKGGGGYQPQHF	TGTGCTAGCAGCCCGAAGACGAAGGGCGGTGGGGGGTATCAGCCCCAGCATTTT
17	TRBD1	-	TRBV5-8	TRBJ1-1	CASSLADRGVSSTEAFF	TGTGCCAGCAGCTTGGCCGACAGGGGCGTCAGTAGTACTGAAGCTTTCTTT
16	TRBD2	once	TRBV5-1	TRBJ2-2	CASSPGLAGAGGELFF	TGCGCCAGCAGCCCCGGACTAGCGGGGGCCGGCGGGGAGCTGTTTTTT
16	TRBD2	once	TRBV28	TRBJ2-3	CASSSRLASSTDTQYF	TGTGCCAGCAGCTCACGACTAGCATCTAGCACAGATACGCAGTATTTT
13	-	-	TRBV27	TRBJ2-5	CASSLTSGETQYF	TGTGCCAGCAGCCTCACCTCTGGGGAGACCCAGTACTTC
15	TRBD1	-	TRBV11-2	TRBJ1-2	CASSSGQGTNYGYTF	TGTGCCAGCAGCTCCGGACAGGGTACCAACTATGGCTACACCTTC
16	TRBD1	-	TRBV9	TRBJ2-3	CASSAKTGAVADTQYF	TGTGCCAGCAGCGCTAAGACAGGGGCGGTGGCAGATACGCAGTATTTT
15	-	-	TRBV19	TRBJ2-7	CASSTGPLSLYEQYF	TGTGCCAGTAGTACGGGACCCCTTTCTCTCTACGAGCAGTACTTC
14	-	-	TRBV11-2	TRBJ1-2	CASSLRRGDYGYTF	TGTGCCAGCAGCCTCCGAAGGGGGGACTATGGCTACACCTTC
13	-	-	TRBV7-8	TRBJ2-2	CASRTGSTGELFF	TGTGCCAGCAGGACTGGCTCCACCGGGGAGCTGTTTTTT
15	-	once	TRBV6-5	TRBJ2-3	CASSYSRQGRDTQYF	TGTGCCAGCAGTTACTCACGGCAGGGGAGAGATACGCAGTATTTT
15	-	-	TRBV3-1/TRBV3-2	TRBJ1-2	CASSQGHRPNYGYTF	TGTGCCAGCAGCCAAGGACATAGGCCTAACTATGGCTACACCTTC